The 27 T cell receptor beta chains reported below all come from one sample, sequenced in a study of vaccination effects on CD4 cells after COVID-19. Expansion with viral peptide pools was applied to antigen-specific CD4+ T cells by the ViraFEST assay prior to sequencing. Subsequent to 10 days of culture, CD4+ T cells were isolated. It was two doses of either the BNT162b2 or mRNA-1273 vaccine that participants received. Profiled with immunoSEQ multiplex PCR; TCRdb holds only in-frame clones, not every one. The sample holds tens of thousands of clones; around 67% are singletons and the top ten take roughly 10%. For these TCRs, the target antigens are not known. This specimen was CD4+ T cells from PBMCs cultured with HCoV-NL63 spike peptides, taken after COVID-19 vaccination. The receptors were gathered from a human donor who received a COVID-19 vaccine.

The chain combines TRBV6-5 with TRBJ1-2, with a possible D match to TRBD1 (5 bases). The CDR3 length is 13 residues. V lost 6 bases and J 4 bases, leaving 12 bases between the germline ends. In germline, CDR1 is MNHEY, CDR2 SVGAGI. For the CDR3, the DNA is TGTGCCAGCAGGGTCCAGGGATCCTATGGCTACACCTTC. This encodes CASRVQGSYGYTF.

This CDR3 is CASGPGQGIQYF. CDR3 DNA: TGTGCCAGCGGCCCAGGACAGGGCATTCAGTACTTC. The chain uses TRBV11-2 and TRBJ2-4, with TRBD1 matching over 8 bases. CDR3 length equals 12 residues. Per germline, CDR1 SGHAT and CDR2 FQNNGV. Trimming at V came to 8 bases and at J to 9 bases, leaving 6 bases not matched to a gene.

V and J are TRBV6-2 or TRBV6-3 and TRBJ2-7, with TRBD2 matching 13 bases. V was pared by 5 bases and J by 2 bases, with 12 bases of the junction left unmatched. The germline V gene has CDR1 MNHEY and CDR2 SVGEGT. The length of the CDR3 is 18 residues. The CDR3, as DNA: TGTGCCAGCAGTCCCTTCTCGACTAGCGGGAGGTTTACCTACGAGCAGTACTTC. This gives the protein CASSPFSTSGRFTYEQYF.

This clone appeared a few times. The chain couples TRBV25-1 to TRBJ1-2; TRBD1 might be the D (6 bases). The CDR3 loop spans 14 amino acids. The germline gives CDR1 MGHDK, CDR2 SYGVNS. V shed 5 bases and J shed 5 bases, with 15 bases lying between them. CDR3 region: CASSHLGGRYGYTF. DNA of the CDR3: TGTGCCAGCAGTCATCTCGGGGGGCGGTATGGCTACACCTTC.

The genes are TRBV5-1 and TRBJ1-2, with TRBD1 identical over 11 bases. Per germline, CDR1 SGHRS and CDR2 YFSETQ. Trimming at V came to 4 bases and at J to 6 bases, leaving 5 bases not matched to a gene. The CDR3 contains 14 residues. The CDR3, as DNA: TGCGCCAGCAGCCCAGGACAGGGGGCCGATGGCTACACCTTC. It yields the protein CASSPGQGADGYTF.

The chain links TRBV6-5 to TRBJ1-6; D is uncertain. The CDR3 is 15 residues long. Trimming removed 5 bases from V and 7 bases from J, with 15 bases in between. Germline CDR1 and CDR2: MNHEY and SVGAGI. CDR3 sequence (DNA): TGTGCCAGCAGTCCTTCCACGACTGACAATTCACCCCTCCACTTT. Its protein is CASSPSTTDNSPLHF.

V is TRBV6-1 and J is TRBJ1-5; D is unresolved. This CDR3 contains 15 residues. Germline loops: CDR1 MNHNS, CDR2 SASEGT. V shed 3 bases and J shed 3 bases, with 12 bases lying between them. CDR3: CASSESYSTNQPQHF. The CDR3 coding sequence is TGTGCCAGCAGTGAGAGTTATAGTACCAATCAGCCCCAGCATTTT.

This rearrangement joins TRBV12-5 to TRBJ1-3; D is unclear. The length of the CDR3 is 21 residues. Germline loops: CDR1 LGHNT, CDR2 FRNRAP. Between the trimmed V and J ends, which lost 0 bases and 1 base, there was a span of 25 bases. CDR3 residues: CASGLVGRGGLVSRSGNTIYF. The CDR3 nucleotides read TGTGCTAGTGGTTTGGTAGGGCGCGGCGGGTTGGTGTCAAGGTCTGGAAACACCATATATTTT.

The rearrangement joins TRBV5-4 to TRBJ2-1; 7 bases fit TRBD2. CDR3 length: 13 amino acids. Germline lookup yields CDR1 SGHNT and CDR2 YYREEE (reference sequence). Losses at the gene ends were 3 bases for V and 5 bases for J; bases not matched to a gene: 2. In DNA, the CDR3 is TGTGCCAGCAGCTCCGGGACTAACAATGAGCAGTTCTTC. Its translation is CASSSGTNNEQFF.

V is TRBV7-2 and J is TRBJ2-3; D gene ambiguous. The CDR3 is made up of 12 amino acids. V lost 4 bases and J lost 3, with 5 bases in between. Looked up from germline, CDR1 is SGHTA and CDR2 is FQGNSA. The CDR3 region is CASSSRTDTQYF. The CDR3 DNA sequence: TGTGCCAGCAGCTCTCGTACAGATACGCAGTATTTT. The full variable domain, with the rest looked up from reference TRBV7-2 and TRBJ2-3, is GAGVSQSPSNKVTEKGKDVELRCDPISGHTALYWYRQSLGQGLEFLIYFQGNSAPDKSGLPSDRFSAERTGGSVSTLTIQRTQQEDSAVYLCASSSRTDTQYFGPGTRLTVL.

V usage is TRBV10-3 and J usage is TRBJ1-3, with D tentatively TRBD1 (5 bases). Germline values: CDR1 ENHRY, CDR2 SYGVKD. The V gene lost 10 bases and the J gene lost 8 bases, with 15 bases spanning the gap. The CDR3 covers 12 residues. For the CDR3, the DNA is TGTGCCACAAGCGGGGGAGGGGACACCATATATTTT. Translating it yields CATSGGGDTIYF.

The chain is built from TRBV6-5 and TRBJ2-7; D ambiguous. Trimming cost V 8 bases and J 0 bases, with 11 bases left between them. This CDR3 has 13 residues. In germline, CDR1 is MNHEY, CDR2 SVGAGI. The CDR3 sequence: CASQRAGSYEQYF. The CDR3 DNA reads as TGTGCCAGCCAACGGGCAGGCTCCTACGAGCAGTACTTC.

V usage is TRBV5-1 and J usage is TRBJ1-1; D is uncertain. Germline V gives CDR1 SGHRS, CDR2 YFSETQ. V was trimmed by 0 bases and J by 0 bases, leaving 9 bases between them. This CDR3 is built from 15 residues. The CDR3, as DNA: TGCGCCAGCAGCTTGGCCACGGGTCTGAACACTGAAGCTTTCTTT. It codes for CASSLATGLNTEAFF.

The CDR3 is CASSRGHTDTQYF. The CDR3, as DNA: TGTGCCAGCAGCAGGGGCCACACAGATACGCAGTATTTT. The chain is built from TRBV3-1 (or the pseudogene TRBV3-2) and TRBJ2-3; weak D call: TRBD1 (5 bases). The V end lost 5 bases, the J end lost 2 bases, and 8 bases lay between the germline ends. Germline CDR1 LGHDT, CDR2 YNNKEL (reference sequence). There are 13 residues in the CDR3.

This clone was seen once. The V call is TRBV7-9, the J call TRBJ2-1, with TRBD2 identical over 9 bases. The V gene's germline CDR1 is SEHNR and CDR2 FQNEAQ (reference sequence). The CDR3 spans 16 residues. Trimming cost V 1 base and J 8 bases; bases outside gene matches: 9. CDR3 residues: CASSLGRLAGMYEQFF. CDR3 in DNA: TGTGCCAGCAGCTTAGGGCGTCTAGCGGGAATGTATGAGCAGTTCTTC.

The chain employs TRBV5-6 and TRBJ1-5, with 8 bases that match TRBD1. With V trimmed by 5 bases and J by 0 bases, 4 bases remained unmatched. Germline values: CDR1 SGHDT, CDR2 YYEEEE. CDR3 length: 15 residues. CDR3 bases: TGTGCCAGCAGACAGGGGGTCTCTAGCAATCAGCCCCAGCATTTT. Its protein is CASRQGVSSNQPQHF. Supplemented by reference TRBV5-6 and TRBJ1-5, the full variable domain reads DAGVTQSPTHLIKTRGQQVTLRCSPKSGHDTVSWYQQALGQGPQFIFQYYEEEERQRGNFPDRFSGHQFPNYSSELNVNALLLGDSALYLCASRQGVSSNQPQHFGDGTRLSIL.

V is TRBV7-6 and J is TRBJ2-7, with a tentative D call TRBD1 (6 bases). The V and J ends lost 1 base and 0 bases respectively, with 10 bases between them. CDR3 length: 15 residues. Germline CDR1 and CDR2: SGHVS and FNYEAQ. The CDR3 DNA follows: TGTGCCAGCAGCTTAGAGACAGGTGACTCCTACGAGCAGTACTTC. Translation: CASSLETGDSYEQYF.

The chain joins TRBV6-1 to TRBJ1-1; possible D gene TRBD1, 5 bases. The CDR3 runs to 13 residues. From germline, CDR1 is MNHNS and CDR2 SASEGT. The ends were cut back, 2 bases at V and 3 bases at J, with 7 bases in the middle. This CDR3 reads CASSEPGDTEAFF. The CDR3, as DNA: TGTGCCAGCAGTGAACCGGGGGACACTGAAGCTTTCTTT.

The rearrangement joins TRBV5-1 to TRBJ2-3; possibly TRBD1 or TRBD2 for D (5 bases each). V was pared by 0 bases and J by 5 bases, with 10 bases between. The germline CDR1 and CDR2 sequences are SGHRS and YFSETQ. The CDR3 extends over 14 amino acids. The CDR3 DNA sequence: TGCGCCAGCAGCTTGGGGGGACCAGAAGATACGCAGTATTTT. Protein product: CASSLGGPEDTQYF.

The CDR3 nucleotides read TGCGCCAGCAGCCGGACAGGGAGCACGCAAGAGACCCAGTACTTC. Protein sequence: CASSRTGSTQETQYF. The V call is TRBV5-1, the J call TRBJ2-5; 8 positions agree with TRBD1. The V and J ends lost 4 bases and 2 bases, in that order; junction bases with no gene match: 7. CDR1 is SGHRS and CDR2 is YFSETQ in the germline V gene. The CDR3 contains 15 residues.

This clone was picked up a small number of times. The chain combines TRBV30 with TRBJ2-3; TRBD2 matches at 9 bases. Germline loops: CDR1 GTSNPN, CDR2 SVGIG (reference sequence). The length of the CDR3 is 15 residues. J gave up 3 bases and V 3 bases, and 7 bases lay outside the gene matches. DNA of the CDR3: TGTGCCTGGAGCTTTAGCGGGGGTTGGACAGATACGCAGTATTTT. Translation gives CAWSFSGGWTDTQYF.

This chain uses TRBV7-8 with TRBJ2-7, with 8 bases lining up with TRBD1. The germline V gene encodes CDR1 SGHVS and CDR2 FQNEAQ. CDR3 length: 14 residues. J lost 7 bases, V lost 5 bases, and 10 bases had no gene match. The CDR3 DNA reads as TGTGCCAGCAGCATGAAGCGGACAGGGCGGGAGCAGTACTTC. This codes for CASSMKRTGREQYF.

The chain combines TRBV27 with TRBJ1-1; maybe TRBD1 (5 bases). V shed 7 bases and J shed 10 bases, with 22 bases lying between them. CDR1 and CDR2 (germline): MNHEY, SMNVEV (reference sequence). This CDR3 has 14 residues. The CDR3 spells CASIGWAGGSGAFF. CDR3 in DNA: TGTGCCAGCATCGGCTGGGCCGGGGGTTCGGGAGCTTTCTTT.

The V and J genes are TRBV12-5 and TRBJ2-3; no definite D call. CDR1 is LGHNT, CDR2 FRNRAP, per germline. V gave up 7 bases and J gave up 4 bases, with 15 bases separating them. The CDR3 is 14 amino acids. CDR3 nucleotides: TGTGCTAGTGCCCCCTCGAGTAGTTCAGATACGCAGTATTTT. It codes for CASAPSSSSDTQYF.

The chain joins TRBV6-5 to TRBJ1-4, with D perhaps matching TRBD1 (5 bases). Germline loops: CDR1 MNHEY, CDR2 SVGAGI. Trimming pared 8 bases from V and 12 bases from J, leaving 13 bases between. The CDR3 length is 11 residues. CDR3 sequence: CASARAWELFF. Written as DNA, the CDR3 is TGTGCCAGCGCCAGGGCATGGGAACTGTTTTTT.

This clone was seen a few times. The rearrangement uses TRBV3-1 (or the pseudogene TRBV3-2) and TRBJ1-1, with D possibly matching TRBD1 (5 bases). Trimming stripped 5 bases from V and 1 base from J, with 11 bases between. Germline CDR1 reads LGHDT; CDR2 reads YNNKEL (reference sequence). The CDR3 covers 14 residues. The CDR3 protein is CASSDGTGNTEAFF. Here the CDR3 DNA reads TGTGCCAGCAGCGATGGGACGGGGAACACTGAAGCTTTCTTT.

This chain joins TRBV3-1 (or the pseudogene TRBV3-2) and TRBJ1-1; D is ambiguous. Per the germline V gene, CDR1 is LGHDT and CDR2 is YNNKEL (reference sequence). Trimming pared 2 bases from V and 1 base from J, leaving 5 bases between. This CDR3 contains 13 residues. In nucleotides, the CDR3 is TGTGCCAGCAGCCAATTTCGGAACACTGAAGCTTTCTTT. Translating gives CASSQFRNTEAFF.